Listed here are 27 T cell receptor beta chains from one sample, sequenced in a study of T cells after yellow fever vaccination. One entry per CDR3 protein results from TCRdb running MiXCR on the 5' RACE reads. Of 300,000 or so distinct CDR3 sequences listed, 10% to 15% were seen once; the top ten hold roughly 0.5%. The sequencing used CD4+ T cells sorted from PBMCs, collected 45 days after the yellow fever booster vaccination. The origin of the receptors is a man aged 30-40 years who received the YFV17D yellow fever vaccine.

This rearrangement joins TRBV14 to TRBJ2-5; TRBD1 aligns across 7 bases. Germline assignment: CDR1 SGHDN and CDR2 FVKESK. V lost 2 bases to trimming and J lost 2 bases; unmatched junction nucleotides: 5. The CDR3 runs to 15 residues. CDR3 loop: CASSQRQGGQETQYF. The CDR3 nucleotides are TGTGCCAGCAGCCAACGACAGGGTGGTCAAGAGACCCAGTACTTC.

This chain connects TRBV5-6 to TRBJ2-7; D not certain. Per germline, CDR1 SGHDT and CDR2 YYEEEE. The V gene lost 3 bases and the J gene lost 2 bases, with 12 bases spanning the gap. The CDR3 covers 14 residues. CDR3 amino acids: CASSSMAVTYEQYF. In DNA form, the CDR3 reads TGTGCCAGCAGCTCGATGGCGGTTACCTACGAGCAGTACTTC.

This clonotype has only a few counts. This chain links TRBV12-5 with TRBJ2-1; possible D gene TRBD2, 6 bases. Germline V CDR1 and CDR2: LGHNT, FRNRAP. This CDR3 is built from 16 residues. V was shortened by 6 bases and J by 4 bases, with 19 bases between the two germline ends. CDR3 residues: CASGEVPGLPYNEQFF. CDR3 coding DNA: TGTGCTAGTGGAGAAGTACCGGGACTCCCTTACAATGAGCAGTTCTTC.

This clonotype has only a few counts. V gene TRBV27 combines with J gene TRBJ2-7; D not resolved. The CDR3 covers 13 residues. V was pared by 5 bases and J by 2 bases, with 10 bases between. From germline, CDR1 is MNHEY and CDR2 SMNVEV (reference sequence). Written as DNA, the CDR3 is TGTGCCAGCAGTCCCCAGTTTACCTACGAGCAGTACTTC. Its translation is CASSPQFTYEQYF.

The chain is built from TRBV5-1 and TRBJ2-1; 7 nucleotides line up with TRBD1. This CDR3 is built from 14 residues. Germline lookup yields CDR1 SGHRS and CDR2 YFSETQ. The ends lost 8 bases at V and 3 bases at J; junction bases unmatched: 8. The CDR3 DNA reads as TGCGCCAGACCCGACAGGGTCAGCTACAATGAGCAGTTCTTC. Amino acid sequence: CARPDRVSYNEQFF.

The rearrangement joins TRBV6-2 or TRBV6-3 to TRBJ1-1; D is undetermined. The CDR3 sequence is 13 residues long. Germline CDR1 and CDR2: MNHEY and SVGEGT. V was shortened by 2 bases and J by 4 bases, with 8 bases between the two germline ends. In nucleotides, the CDR3 is TGTGCCAGCAGTTACGGTTGGGTCACTGAAGCTTTCTTT. Translation gives CASSYGWVTEAFF.

This clonotype came up a few times. The chain's CDR3 is CASSPGLDGLNQPQHF. The CDR3 DNA reads TGCGCCAGCAGCCCCGGGCTGGACGGCCTCAATCAGCCCCAGCATTTT. The chain carries TRBV5-1 and TRBJ1-5; D not resolved. The CDR3 totals 16 residues. V was pared by 4 bases and J by 3 bases, with 17 bases between. From germline, CDR1 is SGHRS and CDR2 YFSETQ.

As regards this clonotype: The junction does not match germline at one end; this may be a read error. The genes are TRBV11-2 and TRBJ2-3; D possibly corresponds to TRBD2 (5 bases). The length of the CDR3 is 11 residues. Germline loops: CDR1 SGHAT, CDR2 FQNNGV. CDR3 nucleotides: TGTGCCAGCAGCGTAGAGGGTTCGCAGTATTTT. Its protein is CASSVEGSQYF.

This clonotype occurred a few times. The chain combines TRBV7-2 with TRBJ2-5; no clear D gene. The V gene lost 5 bases and the J gene lost 1 base, with 14 bases spanning the gap. Germline CDR1 reads SGHTA; CDR2 reads FQGNSA. This CDR3 has 15 amino acids. This CDR3 is CASSLTRGFQETQYF. CDR3 nucleotides: TGTGCCAGCAGCCTCACCCGCGGATTCCAAGAGACCCAGTACTTC.

This clonotype was observed a few times. The V and J genes are TRBV5-1 and TRBJ2-1; the match to TRBD2 covers 11 bases. V lost 2 bases, J lost 1 base, and 2 bases stayed unmatched. The CDR3 spans 16 residues. Germline loops: CDR1 SGHRS, CDR2 YFSETQ. The CDR3 DNA follows: TGCGCCAGCAGCTTACTAGCGGGAGAGTCCTACAATGAGCAGTTCTTC. Translation: CASSLLAGESYNEQFF.

This clonotype was detected a few times. The chain employs TRBV3-1 and TRBJ2-1, with 14 bases that match TRBD2. Germline CDR1 and CDR2: LGHDT and YNNKEL (reference sequence). The CDR3 sequence is 16 residues long. V lost 4 bases and J lost 6; bases outside the gene matches: 5. This chain's CDR3 is CASSPTSGRAINEQFF. The CDR3 DNA reads as TGTGCCAGCAGCCCGACTAGCGGGAGGGCCATCAATGAGCAGTTCTTC.

The chain has TRBV27 and TRBJ2-3; D gene uncertain. CDR1 and CDR2 (germline): MNHEY, SMNVEV (reference sequence). V was clipped by 6 bases and J by 4 bases, with 14 bases between them. The CDR3 is 14 amino acids. The CDR3 loop reads CASRPAVGPDTQYF. CDR3 bases: TGTGCCAGCAGACCAGCCGTTGGCCCAGATACGCAGTATTTT.

This clonotype was seen a handful of times. The J gene is TRBJ2-2, the V gene TRBV29-1; D not certain. Trimming shortened V by 4 bases and J by 6 bases, and 12 bases separated the two germline ends. The CDR3 spans 13 residues. Germline CDR1 SQVTM, CDR2 ANQGSEA. Here the CDR3 DNA reads TGCAGCGTTGTTGTTATTCTCGCCGGGGAGCTGTTTTTT. This gives the protein CSVVVILAGELFF.

This clonotype was counted many times. The gene calls are TRBV20-1 and TRBJ1-2; 8 bases agree with TRBD1. J gave up 1 base and V 5 bases, and 6 bases lay outside the gene matches. The length of the CDR3 is 14 residues. Germline-derived CDR1 and CDR2 are DFQATT and SNEGSKA (reference sequence). CDR3 in amino acids: CSARPGQVNYGYTF. CDR3 in DNA: TGCAGTGCTCGTCCGGGACAGGTTAACTATGGCTACACCTTC.

This clonotype was picked up a small number of times. The chain uses TRBV12-3 or TRBV12-4 and TRBJ2-7; 7 bases are shared with TRBD1. J was trimmed by 1 base and V by 3 bases; bases with no gene match: 3. This CDR3 has 14 amino acids. CDR3 sequence reads: CASSFTGVSYEQYF. The CDR3 DNA reads TGTGCCAGCAGTTTTACAGGGGTTTCCTACGAGCAGTACTTC.

This clonotype came up many times. The J gene is TRBJ2-5, the V gene TRBV12-3 or TRBV12-4; D gene uncertain. The CDR3 runs 13 residues. V lost 0 bases, J lost 8 bases, and 10 bases lay in between. CDR3 sequence reads: CASSLAGFPTQYF. The CDR3 DNA is TGTGCCAGCAGTTTAGCGGGATTCCCCACCCAGTACTTC.

J is TRBJ2-2 and V is TRBV12-3 or TRBV12-4, with D possibly matching TRBD2 (6 bases). The V end was cut by 7 bases, the J end by 1 base, with 16 bases between. This CDR3 is 16 amino acids long. The DNA for the CDR3 is TGTGCCAGCACCTTGGGGGGAACCCTGAACACCGGGGAGCTGTTTTTT. This codes for CASTLGGTLNTGELFF.

This clonotype was counted a few times. The chain is built from TRBV7-2 and TRBJ2-3; 8 bases match TRBD2. V was pared by 0 bases and J by 5 bases, with 1 base of the junction left unmatched. The CDR3 totals 14 residues. Germline V CDR1 and CDR2: SGHTA, FQGNSA. The CDR3 here is CASSLASGKDTQYF. Here the CDR3 DNA reads TGTGCCAGCAGCTTAGCTAGCGGGAAAGATACGCAGTATTTT.

The CDR3 sequence is CASSQDQRVITDTQYF. The CDR3 nucleotides are TGCGCCAGCAGCCAAGACCAGCGGGTGATCACAGATACGCAGTATTTT. The chain couples TRBV4-3 to TRBJ2-3, with D possibly being TRBD2 (6 bases). The germline V and J ends were trimmed by 0 bases and 2 bases, with 12 bases remaining between them. CDR3 length: 16 residues. CDR1 and CDR2 (germline): LGHNA, YSLEER.

The rearrangement links TRBV4-3 to TRBJ2-1, with D unresolved. Germline assignment: CDR1 LGHNA and CDR2 YSLEER. The CDR3 is made up of 15 amino acids. V lost 0 bases to trimming and J lost 6 bases, with 12 bases between them. The CDR3 reads CASSQELTTGNEQFF. The CDR3 DNA reads as TGCGCCAGCAGCCAAGAGTTAACTACGGGCAATGAGCAGTTCTTC.

J is TRBJ2-2 and V is TRBV4-3, with 15 bases matching TRBD2. The trim removed 4 bases at V and 0 bases at J, leaving 3 bases unmatched. Germline V lookup: CDR1 LGHNA, CDR2 YSLEER. The CDR3 is 18 residues long. CDR3 region: CASSRGLAGGSNTGELFF. The CDR3 region has the DNA TGCGCCAGCAGCCGGGGACTAGCGGGAGGATCGAACACCGGGGAGCTGTTTTTT.

In its sample, this clonotype was seen a few times. This rearrangement joins TRBV7-2 to TRBJ1-1, with a possible D match to TRBD1 (5 bases). Germline CDR1 reads SGHTA; CDR2 reads FQGNSA. V was shortened by 0 bases and J by 7 bases, with 9 bases between the two germline ends. The CDR3 totals 13 residues. The CDR3 is CASSLATEYEAFF. The DNA of the CDR3 is TGTGCCAGCAGCTTAGCGACAGAATATGAAGCTTTCTTT.

The chain uses TRBV5-5 and TRBJ2-3; 9 bases are shared with TRBD2. With V trimmed by 2 bases and J by 4 bases, 5 bases remained unmatched. The germline gives CDR1 SGHKS, CDR2 YYEKEE (reference sequence). The CDR3 sequence is 15 residues long. CDR3 bases: TGTGCCAGCAGCTTCGTTCGCGGGAGGGCAGATACGCAGTATTTT. Protein product: CASSFVRGRADTQYF. The full variable domain, with the rest looked up from reference TRBV5-5 and TRBJ2-3, is DAGVTQSPTHLIKTRGQQVTLRCSPISGHKSVSWYQQVLGQGPQFIFQYYEKEERGRGNFPDRFSARQFPNYSSELNVNALLLGDSALYLCASSFVRGRADTQYFGPGTRLTVL.

This clonotype was seen a few times. The chain links TRBV7-2 to TRBJ2-7; D unresolved. Deletions cut 1 base from V and 2 bases from J, with 9 bases between. The CDR3 is 14 amino acids. CDR1 and CDR2 from the germline V gene are SGHTA and FQGNSA. CDR3 loop: CASSLVARTYEQYF. CDR3 bases: TGTGCCAGCAGCTTAGTCGCCCGGACCTACGAGCAGTACTTC.

This clonotype was observed a few times. The CDR3 is CASRAFTGETQYF. The CDR3 region has the DNA TGTGCCAGCAGGGCCTTTACTGGAGAGACCCAGTACTTC. The chain employs TRBV18 and TRBJ2-5, with no clear D. The CDR3 extends over 13 amino acids. Looked up from germline, CDR1 is KGHSH and CDR2 is LQKENI. The ends were cut back, 8 bases at V and 4 bases at J, with 14 bases in the middle.

V gene TRBV3-1 combines with J gene TRBJ1-2; a weak D match, TRBD1 (5 bases). CDR1 and CDR2 (germline): LGHDT, YNNKEL (reference sequence). There are 14 residues in the CDR3. V was clipped by 0 bases and J by 6 bases, with 11 bases between them. CDR3 sequence (DNA): TGTGCCAGCAGCCAAGATCACGGGGGAAATGGCTACACCTTC. It yields the protein CASSQDHGGNGYTF.

The V call is TRBV29-1, the J call TRBJ2-7; D gene uncertain. V lost 1 base, J lost 7 bases, and 20 bases lay in between. CDR1 and CDR2 (germline): SQVTM, ANQGSEA. The CDR3 spans 15 residues. The DNA for the CDR3 is TGCAGCGTTGAAGTCTCGGAGATGGCCCTCCAAGAGCAGTACTTC. Protein sequence: CSVEVSEMALQEQYF.